This T cell receptor (beta chain) came from a study of cytomegalovirus exposure and HLA in healthy donors. The CDR3 has 17 amino acids. Trimming took 1 base from V and 3 from J; bases not matched to a gene: 12. Germline V gives CDR1 MGHRA, CDR2 YSYEKL. Use of 60 Vbeta and 13 Jbeta primers characterized the PCR. This table comes from immunoSEQ multiplex PCR, and its TCRdb copy is limited to in-frame clones, with some not included. The sample contains 150,000 to 200,000 clones, around 87% of which appear only once. Sequenced: PBMCs. The chain joins TRBV4-1 to TRBJ2-7, with TRBD2 matching over 7 bases. The receptor's source is a woman between 18 and 30 years old in good health and CMV-seronegative. CDR3 in DNA: TGCGCCAGCAGCCAAGGTCCAAGTCTCGGACTAGTCTACGAGCAGTACTTC. The encoded protein is CASSQGPSLGLVYEQYF.